What follows are 19 T cell receptor beta chains derived from one specimen sequenced in a study of blood T cell repertoires in COVID-19 (dated by TCRdb to the early 2020s). Library preparation was by the immunoSEQ multiplex PCR assay. TCRdb holds this immuneACCESS table with in-frame rearrangements only. Some clones are missing; in checked studies, unresolved V genes explain under half, and the rest has no known cause. Within this sample are more than 250,000 clones, with 80% to 90% of them counted one time only. Of the sample, roughly 2.3% falls within the top ten clones. Sequenced material: PBMCs or T cells enriched from blood (not recorded which). The receptors originated from a man aged 25-45 years who had recovered from COVID-19.

This chain links TRBV9 with TRBJ1-1; TRBD1 agrees at 8 bases. The trim removed 4 bases at V and 4 bases at J, leaving 9 bases unmatched. This CDR3 contains 15 residues. Germline V gene sequence: CDR1 SGDLS, CDR2 YYNGEE. CDR3 sequence (DNA): TGTGCCAGCAGCCCCCGCCAGGGGGCCTCCACTGAAGCTTTCTTT. Encoded protein: CASSPRQGASTEAFF.

The J gene is TRBJ1-5, the V gene TRBV29-1, with D possibly matching TRBD1 (6 bases). The germline V and J ends were trimmed by 4 bases and 5 bases, with 12 bases remaining between them. The germline gives CDR1 SQVTM, CDR2 ANQGSEA. The CDR3 runs 13 residues. The CDR3 region is CSVGGQGDQPQHF. The CDR3 nucleotides read TGCAGCGTTGGGGGGCAGGGTGATCAGCCCCAGCATTTT.

This sequence joins TRBV7-8 and TRBJ1-5; D is perhaps TRBD1 (5 bases). Trimming took off 5 bases at V and 3 bases at J, with 17 bases between the two ends. Per the germline V gene, CDR1 is SGHVS and CDR2 is FQNEAQ. CDR3 length: 16 residues. The CDR3: CASSPSGGRVNQPQHF. DNA of the CDR3: TGTGCCAGCAGCCCTTCGGGGGGACGGGTCAATCAGCCCCAGCATTTT.

This rearrangement joins TRBV30 to TRBJ1-1; 8 positions match TRBD1. The ends lost 1 base at V and 3 bases at J; junction bases unmatched: 1. CDR3 size: 13 residues. CDR1 is GTSNPN, CDR2 SVGIG, per germline (reference sequence). The chain's CDR3 is CAWSADRDTEAFF. The CDR3 DNA reads as TGTGCCTGGAGTGCGGACAGGGACACTGAAGCTTTCTTT.

This clone has just a few counts. Distinct nucleotide sequences in the sample also encode this CDR3. The chain uses TRBV7-6 and TRBJ1-1; D unresolved. The germline V gene encodes CDR1 SGHVS and CDR2 FNYEAQ. The CDR3 is 13 amino acids. V lost 1 base, J lost 1 base, and 4 bases lay in between. DNA of the CDR3: TGTGCCAGCAGCTTAGGACAGAACACTGAAGCTTTCTTT. Encoded protein: CASSLGQNTEAFF.

This clone was detected a few times. The chain is built from TRBV3-1 (or the pseudogene TRBV3-2) and TRBJ2-5, with 8 bases that match TRBD2. Per the germline V gene, CDR1 is LGHDT and CDR2 is YNNKEL (reference sequence). The CDR3 covers 15 residues. V lost 2 bases and J lost 0; bases outside the gene matches: 2. CDR3 region: CASSQFGGDQETQYF. In DNA, the CDR3 is TGTGCCAGCAGCCAATTCGGGGGGGACCAAGAGACCCAGTACTTC.

In the case of this clone: This sample also contains other DNA sequences that code for the same CDR3. The chain joins TRBV9 to TRBJ2-7, with D possibly being TRBD1 (5 bases). V dropped 0 bases and J dropped 0 bases, with 10 bases sitting between them. There are 15 residues in the CDR3. The germline gives CDR1 SGDLS, CDR2 YYNGEE. The CDR3 protein is CASSVGGTGSYEQYF. CDR3 nucleotide sequence: TGTGCCAGCAGCGTAGGGGGCACAGGCTCCTACGAGCAGTACTTC. Full variable domain (remainder filled in from reference TRBV9 and TRBJ2-7): DSGVTQTPKHLITATGQRVTLRCSPRSGDLSVYWYQQSLDQGLQFLIQYYNGEERAKGNILERFSAQQFPDLHSELNLSSLELGDSALYFCASSVGGTGSYEQYFGPGTRLTVT.

As to this clone: Other DNA sequences from this sample encode an identical CDR3 as well. The chain uses TRBV4-1 and TRBJ1-2; D remains ambiguous. Germline V lookup: CDR1 MGHRA, CDR2 YSYEKL. The CDR3 sequence is 13 residues long. Trimming pared 0 bases from V and 7 bases from J, leaving 9 bases between. For the CDR3, the DNA is TGCGCCAGCAGCCAAGAACGGGGTCTTGGCTACACCTTC. Protein product: CASSQERGLGYTF.

The rearrangement uses TRBV27 and TRBJ1-2, with D unresolved. Per germline, CDR1 MNHEY and CDR2 SMNVEV (reference sequence). Trimming removed 2 bases at V and 5 bases at J, with 12 bases between. The CDR3 contains 14 residues. The CDR3 sequence is CASSLTRTTYGYTF. CDR3 DNA: TGTGCCAGCAGTTTAACCAGGACTACATATGGCTACACCTTC.

V is TRBV20-1 and J is TRBJ1-1; 8 bases are shared with TRBD1. There are 11 residues in the CDR3. The V and J ends lost 3 bases and 9 bases, in that order; junction bases with no gene match: 3. Germline V gene data show CDR1 as DFQATT and CDR2 as SNEGSKA (reference sequence). The CDR3 region has the DNA TGCAGTGCTAGGGACAGGGTGAAAGCTTTCTTT. This encodes CSARDRVKAFF.

This rearrangement joins TRBV4-1 to TRBJ2-7; possible D gene TRBD2, 6 bases. The CDR3 has 15 amino acids. V lost 5 bases and J lost 3, with 17 bases in between. CDR1 MGHRA and CDR2 YSYEKL come from the germline V gene. CDR3 coding DNA: TGCGCCAGCAGCTTAAGTTTATCCGGGGGCTACGAGCAGTACTTC. It codes for CASSLSLSGGYEQYF.

The chain couples TRBV2 to TRBJ2-2; TRBD1 matches at 10 bases. Germline V gives CDR1 SNHLY, CDR2 FYNNEI. With 8 bases clipped from V and 8 bases from J, the junction kept 8 bases outside the gene matches. This CDR3 is 14 amino acids long. DNA for the CDR3: TGTGCCAGCGTCAGAAGGGGACAGGGGGGGGAGCTGTTTTTT. It encodes CASVRRGQGGELFF.

The rearrangement joins TRBV9 to TRBJ2-1; TRBD1 is a possible D gene (6 bases). Deletions cut 3 bases from V and 0 bases from J, with 25 bases between. The length of the CDR3 is 20 residues. Germline lookup yields CDR1 SGDLS and CDR2 YYNGEE. CDR3 nucleotide sequence: TGTGCCAGCAGCGAGAGCCTGGGGGCCTCTACGATTAGCTCCTACAATGAGCAGTTCTTC. Its translation is CASSESLGASTISSYNEQFF.

The rearrangement uses TRBV14 and TRBJ2-3; TRBD1 might be the D (5 bases). V was shortened by 4 bases and J by 1 base, with 12 bases between the two germline ends. Germline V gene lookup returns CDR1 SGHDN and CDR2 FVKESK. The length of the CDR3 is 15 residues. The CDR3 nucleotides read TGTGCCAGCAGCCCTAGGGCAGGGCGCACAGATACGCAGTATTTT. It specifies CASSPRAGRTDTQYF.

The chain is built from TRBV14 and TRBJ1-2; D unresolved. V lost 3 bases and J 7 bases, leaving 12 bases between the germline ends. Germline CDR1 SGHDN, CDR2 FVKESK. CDR3 length equals 13 residues. CDR3: CASSHRGRVGYTF. DNA for the CDR3: TGTGCCAGCAGCCACAGAGGGAGGGTTGGCTACACCTTC.

The genes are TRBV5-1 and TRBJ1-1; a weak D match, TRBD1 (5 bases). The V end lost 1 base, the J end lost 3 bases, and 10 bases lay between the germline ends. This CDR3 comprises 14 residues. Germline CDR1 is SGHRS and CDR2 is YFSETQ. The CDR3 coding sequence is TGCGCCAGCAGCTTGCAGGGCGCGGACACTGAAGCTTTCTTT. It translates to CASSLQGADTEAFF.

The chain is built from TRBV9 and TRBJ2-1; perhaps TRBD2 as D (5 bases). This CDR3 spans 15 amino acids. Trimming took 0 bases from V and 2 from J, leaving 9 bases between them. CDR1 and CDR2 from the germline V gene are SGDLS and YYNGEE. CDR3 region: CASSVGPEAYNEQFF. DNA for the CDR3: TGTGCCAGCAGCGTAGGACCGGAGGCCTACAATGAGCAGTTCTTC.

J is TRBJ1-2 and V is TRBV5-4; D remains ambiguous. Trimming pared 1 base from V and 10 bases from J, leaving 14 bases between. Looked up from germline, CDR1 is SGHNT and CDR2 is YYREEE (reference sequence). The length of the CDR3 is 13 residues. This CDR3 is CASSLWSEEVYTF. In DNA, the CDR3 is TGTGCCAGCAGCTTGTGGTCTGAAGAGGTCTACACCTTC.

This sequence joins TRBV5-1 and TRBJ2-3; 7 positions agree with TRBD1. Germline-derived CDR1 and CDR2 are SGHRS and YFSETQ. The CDR3 spans 15 residues. After removal of 6 bases from V and 0 bases from J, the junction contained 7 bases not matched to a gene. CDR3 protein: CASTHEGQSTDTQYF. The CDR3 region has the DNA TGCGCCAGCACCCATGAGGGACAGAGCACAGATACGCAGTATTTT.